The present entry profiles one T cell receptor beta chain with its context. Antigen: not known. As to treatment: about 20 received Ad26.COV2.S at low or high dose, single or two shots; 5 received placebo; per-sample allocation not given. Samples came from day 63 after the first vaccine or placebo injection. This Boston cohort included adults aged 18-55 years. The sample is drawn from a study of Ad26.COV2.S vaccination and SARS-CoV-2 variants. Study-wide findings and caveats: Spike-specific TCR breadth was greater after Ad26.COV2.S than placebo.

Measured with immunoSEQ multiplex PCR; TCRdb has only the in-frame clones, and not every one. Altogether about 440,000 clones are present, around 90% being singletons, with the ten largest covering 4.3%. This CDR3 is built from 15 residues. Trimming cost V 2 bases and J 2 bases, with 12 bases left between them. CDR1 is MNHEY, CDR2 SVGEGT, per germline. This clonotype was obtained from a person aged 18-60 years who received the Ad26.COV2.S COVID-19 vaccine or a placebo. Sequenced here: peripheral blood, sampled in a trial of Ad26.COV2.S vaccine versus placebo. This chain joins TRBV6-2 or TRBV6-3 and TRBJ1-2, with a weak D call TRBD1 (5 bases). The CDR3 sequence: CASSYTATDNYGYTF. The CDR3 DNA reads TGTGCCAGCAGTTACACGGCGACAGACAACTATGGCTACACCTTC.